What follows describes a single T cell receptor beta chain. The clone's antigen remains unknown. Nothing much larger sits one base from this clone, and base qualities are not available. Taken from the germline V gene, the CDR1 and CDR2 loops are MGHRA and YSYEKL. V is clipped by 1 base and J by 2 bases, and the sequence between their germline boundaries is 15 bases long. The CDR3 starts with the cysteine, ends with the phenylalanine, and has 16 residues. The kept DNA is CDR3 alone, 48 bases in frame from the first base. The sample originates from a study of cytomegalovirus exposure and HLA in healthy donors (dated by TCRdb to between 2016 and 2019). Notes on the research overall: The approximately 710 repertoires of the first cohort and the 120 validation repertoires were produced on the same platform, according to a later analysis. A separate validation cohort of approximately 120 different subjects was used in addition to the approximately 610-subject first cohort. The aim of the study was to test whether cataloging public T cell receptors could identify signatures of past pathogen exposure. To predict cytomegalovirus infection status, the study brought together high-throughput TCR immunosequencing, statistical association of individual TCRs with disease status, and machine learning. Beyond this particular receptor, the publication reports: A later analysis lacked HLA typing for the validation cohort, so it scored co-occurrence in that cohort across all 120 or so repertoires. It was suggested by the authors that the approach could potentially be generalized to other disease states and immunological phenotypes. A few of the identified cytomegalovirus-associated TCR beta chains were confirmed in vitro to be specific for cytomegalovirus antigens. Most TCR sequences were seen in very few donors, while some public TCRs were found in many individuals. In both the original and validation cohorts, the classifier was reported to diagnose cytomegalovirus status with high specificity and sensitivity. A later analysis found that TCRs clustered in the first cohort also tended to co-occur in the 95 to 150 validation repertoires, with 94% of cluster scores above 0. The study listed approximately 160 TCR beta chains as associated with cytomegalovirus.

The donors were included in the validation cohort of over a hundred subjects, a group kept apart from the approximately 690-subject first cohort. Library generation was performed with the immunoSEQ multiplex PCR assay. In the authors' own workflow: A statistical classification framework was developed to diagnose cytomegalovirus status using the catalog of TCR beta chain sequences. The clones in this table, taken by TCRdb from immuneACCESS, are in-frame only. Not every clone is retained; where verified, under half of the shortfall comes from an unresolved V gene, and the cause of the rest is unknown. V and J calls and clone size are copied from that table; D and trimming were computed from the DNA. Present in this sample are roughly 120,000 clones, 85% to 95% of which were seen just once. The top ten constitute over 1% of the sample.

The sequence derives from a woman between 18 and 30 years old in good health and CMV-seronegative. The specimen was PBMCs. The V and J segments used are TRBV4-1 and TRBJ2-7; TRBD1 is perhaps the D gene, given 5 matching bases. The CDR3 is CASSQGFDRATYEQYF. The nucleotide sequence reads TGCGCCAGCAGCCAAGGGTTTGACAGAGCTACCTACGAGCAGTACTTC.